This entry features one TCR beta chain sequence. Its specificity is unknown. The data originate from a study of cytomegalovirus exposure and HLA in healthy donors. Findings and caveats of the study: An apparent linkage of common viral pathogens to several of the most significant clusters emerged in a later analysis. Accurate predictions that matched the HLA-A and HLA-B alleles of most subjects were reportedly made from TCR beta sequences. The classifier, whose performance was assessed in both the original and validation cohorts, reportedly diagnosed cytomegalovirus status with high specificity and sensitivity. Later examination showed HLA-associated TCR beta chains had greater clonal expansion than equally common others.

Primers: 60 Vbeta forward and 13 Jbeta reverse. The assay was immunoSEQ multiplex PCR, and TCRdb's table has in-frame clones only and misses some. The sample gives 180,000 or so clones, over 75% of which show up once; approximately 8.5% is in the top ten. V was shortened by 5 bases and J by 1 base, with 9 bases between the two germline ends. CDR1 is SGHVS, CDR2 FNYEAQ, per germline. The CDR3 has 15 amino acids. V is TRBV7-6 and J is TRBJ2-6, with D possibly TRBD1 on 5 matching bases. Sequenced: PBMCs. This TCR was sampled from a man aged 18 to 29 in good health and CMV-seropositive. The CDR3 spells CASSGDSSGANVLTF. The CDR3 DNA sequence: TGTGCCAGCAGCGGTGACAGTTCTGGGGCCAACGTCCTGACTTTC.